The source of this TCR beta chain is a study of blood T cell repertoires in COVID-19. In the original analysis: Counts of nucleated cells, estimated from reference gene primer amplification, were obtained. Only in-frame clones appear in the TCRdb table, and some are missing; sequencing was by immunoSEQ multiplex PCR. V and J calls and clone size follow that table, whereas D and trimming were derived from the DNA. The sample holds about 300,000 clones, approximately 86% seen once. Germline V gene data show CDR1 as SNHLY and CDR2 as FYNNEI. Trimming pared 1 base from V and 4 bases from J, leaving 14 bases between. CDR3 size: 16 residues. Cohorts were assigned according to the clinical history that participants reported.

The receptor was isolated from a woman aged 18-30 years who had recovered from COVID-19. Sequenced: PBMCs or T cells enriched from blood (not recorded which). The chain links TRBV2 to TRBJ1-3; D uncertain. The CDR3 DNA follows: TGTGCCAGCAGTGAAGAGGTCGCGGGCATGGGAAACACCATATATTTT. Protein product: CASSEEVAGMGNTIYF. The complete variable domain, with remaining parts taken from reference TRBV2 and TRBJ1-3, reads EPEVTQTPSHQVTQMGQEVILRCVPISNHLYFYWYRQILGQKVEFLVSFYNNEISEKSEIFDDQFSVERPDGSNFTLKIRSTKLEDSAMYFCASSEEVAGMGNTIYFGEGSWLTVV.